These T cell receptor beta chains were read from a single sample in a study of post-analysis software for immune sequencing data. TCRdb independently ran MiXCR on the PCR reads; one entry per CDR3 protein. The data hold roughly 800,000 distinct CDR3 sequences, with around 27% observed a single time. The sample consisted of blood. Receptor source: a girl aged 10-17 years with multiple sclerosis. CDR3s include the opening cysteine and the closing phenylalanine or tryptophan. A D gene is named only where the DNA matches it firmly. Where a row states a size, it is once, few, many or the class of an expanded clone; other rows omit it.

J gene | D gene | clone size | V gene | CDR3 protein | CDR3 DNA
TRBJ1-5 | . | few | TRBV10-3 | CAISSKQSNQPQHF | TGTGCCATCAGCTCGAAACAGAGCAATCAGCCCCAGCATTTT
TRBJ2-5 | . | few | TRBV20-1 | CSAPVGETQYF | TGCAGTGCTCCAGTTGGGGAGACCCAGTACTTC
TRBJ2-7 | TRBD2 | few | TRBV28 | CASSFSGRASEQYF | TGTGCCAGCAGTTTTAGCGGGAGGGCCTCCGAGCAGTACTTC
TRBJ2-3 | . | . | TRBV7-2 | CASSLAGSTTDTQYF | TGTGCCAGCAGCTTAGCGGGATCGACCACAGATACGCAGTATTTT
TRBJ2-1 | . | . | TRBV7-2 | CASSPSRGNEQFF | TGTGCCAGCAGCCCAAGCAGGGGCAATGAGCAGTTCTTC
TRBJ2-4 | TRBD2 | . | TRBV12-3/TRBV12-4 | CASLGTSGGRIAKNIQYF | TGTGCCAGCCTAGGGACTAGCGGGGGACGTATAGCCAAAAACATTCAGTACTTC
TRBJ2-1 | TRBD2 | few | TRBV9 | CASSAQLAPYNEQFF | TGTGCCAGCAGCGCGCAACTAGCGCCGTACAATGAGCAGTTCTTC
TRBJ2-3 | . | few | TRBV14 | CASSQDRRPDTQYF | TGTGCCAGCAGCCAAGACCGACGCCCAGATACGCAGTATTTT
TRBJ2-1 | . | . | TRBV3-1 | CASSQVGGGPDNNEQVF | TGTGCCAGCAGCCAAGTAGGAGGGGGACCGGACAACAATGAGCAGGTCTTC
TRBJ1-6 | . | . | TRBV7-9 | CASSLRATRGNSPLHF | TGTGCCAGCAGCTTACGGGCAACCCGGGGCAATTCACCCCTCCACTTT
TRBJ2-3 | TRBD2 | . | TRBV2 | CASSQREGRITDTQYF | TGTGCCAGCAGCCAGCGGGAGGGCCGTATCACAGATACGCAGTATTTT
TRBJ1-2 | . | many | TRBV10-3 | CATKGTNYGYTF | TGTGCCACCAAGGGCACTAACTATGGCTACACCTTC
TRBJ2-1 | . | few | TRBV29-1 | CSVGGLPGNEQFF | TGCAGCGTTGGGGGGCTGCCGGGGAATGAGCAGTTCTTC
TRBJ2-5 | TRBD1 | few | TRBV11-2 | CASSSYRGRKTQYF | TGTGCCAGCAGCTCCTACAGGGGGCGAAAGACCCAGTACTTC
TRBJ2-2 | . | . | TRBV20-1 | CSATGLFNPGELFF | TGCAGTGCTACGGGACTTTTTAATCCAGGGGAGCTGTTTTTT
TRBJ2-1 | . | . | TRBV6-4 | CASSDGRKGYNEQFF | TGTGCCAGCAGTGACGGCCGGAAGGGCTACAATGAGCAGTTCTTC
TRBJ2-5 | . | many | TRBV12-3/TRBV12-4 | CASSSADSQETQYF | TGTGCCAGCAGTTCAGCGGACAGCCAAGAGACCCAGTACTTC
TRBJ1-1 | . | few | TRBV6-4 | CASSKWQNTEAFF | TGTGCCAGCAGTAAGTGGCAGAACACTGAAGCTTTCTTT
TRBJ2-2 | TRBD2 | . | TRBV2 | CASSLTSEVTGELFF | TGTGCCAGCAGTTTGACTAGCGAAGTGACCGGGGAGCTGTTTTTT
TRBJ1-1 | . | few | TRBV29-1 | CSVDGQTNTEAFF | TGCAGCGTTGACGGCCAGACGAACACTGAAGCTTTCTTT
TRBJ2-7 | TRBD1 | . | TRBV7-9 | CASSPGTASTYEQYF | TGTGCCAGCAGCCCTGGGACAGCGAGTACCTACGAGCAGTACTTC
TRBJ2-1 | TRBD2 | few | TRBV12-3/TRBV12-4 | CASSYGTSGRNNEQFF | TGTGCCAGCAGTTACGGGACTAGCGGGAGAAACAATGAGCAGTTCTTC
TRBJ2-1 | . | . | TRBV10-1 | CASKNVGRHRYEQFF | TGCGCCAGTAAAAACGTCGGACGCCACAGATATGAGCAGTTCTTC
TRBJ2-3 | . | . | TRBV20-1 | CSARGASTDTQYF | TGCAGTGCTAGGGGGGCTAGCACAGATACGCAGTATTTT
TRBJ1-2 | TRBD1 | few | TRBV12-3/TRBV12-4 | CASSLNRGAIYGYTF | TGTGCCAGCAGCCTGAACAGGGGCGCCATCTATGGCTACACCTTC
TRBJ2-7 | TRBD1 | many | TRBV29-1 | CSVRDSTTSYEQYF | TGCAGCGTCCGGGACAGTACGACCTCCTACGAGCAGTACTTC
TRBJ2-5 | . | few | TRBV3-1 | CASSQVGSGEQYF | TGTGCCAGCAGCCAAGTGGGGTCAGGAGAGCAGTACTTC
TRBJ1-2 | . | few | TRBV7-2 | CASSLSSKTNYGYTF | TGTGCCAGCAGCTTAAGTAGTAAGACTAACTATGGCTACACCTTC
TRBJ2-3 | . | once | TRBV20-1 | CSARSGESTDTQYF | TGCAGTGCTAGGAGCGGCGAGAGCACAGATACGCAGTATTTT
TRBJ2-1 | . | . | TRBV15 | CATSNMDGTEQFF | TGTGCCACCAGCAATATGGACGGAACGGAGCAGTTCTTC
TRBJ2-3 | . | . | TRBV27 | CASSFFGTTDTQYF | TGTGCCAGCAGTTTCTTCGGGACCACAGATACGCAGTATTTT
TRBJ1-1 | TRBD1 | . | TRBV10-3 | CATRSVQGASEAFF | TGTGCCACGAGATCGGTCCAGGGGGCAAGTGAAGCTTTCTTT
TRBJ2-4 | . | once | TRBV19 | CATQPRLSPGIQYF | TGTGCCACCCAGCCCCGACTAAGCCCCGGCATTCAGTACTTC
TRBJ2-3 | . | . | TRBV7-2 | CASSMGGDTQYF | TGTGCCAGCAGCATGGGAGGTGATACGCAGTATTTT
TRBJ2-3 | . | . | TRBV20-1 | CSPRTTDTRYF | TGCAGCCCAAGGACCACAGATACGCGGTATTTT
TRBJ1-4 | TRBD1 | many | TRBV29-1 | CSVAQGRGELFF | TGCAGCGTCGCACAGGGGAGGGGTGAACTGTTTTTT
TRBJ1-2 | . | few | TRBV7-2 | CASSLNGGYTF | TGTGCCAGCAGCTTAAATGGTGGCTACACCTTC
TRBJ2-5 | . | . | TRBV20-1 | CSVGTVETQYF | TGCAGTGTTGGGACCGTAGAGACCCAGTACTTC
TRBJ1-6 | . | few | TRBV29-1 | CSVALGAAYNSPLHF | TGCAGCGTTGCTCTGGGGGCGGCCTATAATTCACCCCTCCACTTT
TRBJ2-7 | . | few | TRBV20-1 | CSARTRSAYEQYF | TGCAGTGCTAGAACACGGTCCGCCTACGAGCAGTACTTC
TRBJ1-2 | TRBD1 | . | TRBV29-1 | CSVGQGLNYGYTF | TGCAGCGTGGGACAGGGGCTTAACTATGGCTACACCTTC
TRBJ2-5 | TRBD2 | few | TRBV20-1 | CSARDRWGLAGLYQETQYF | TGCAGTGCTAGAGATCGATGGGGACTAGCGGGTTTGTACCAAGAGACCCAGTACTTC
TRBJ2-7 | . | . | TRBV20-1 | CSASGSPYEQYF | TGCAGTGCTAGCGGGAGTCCCTACGAGCAGTACTTC
TRBJ1-2 | TRBD1 | . | TRBV10-3 | CAISELASRRGLAGYTF | TGTGCCATCAGTGAGTTGGCTTCGCGTAGGGGGCTTGCTGGCTACACCTTC
TRBJ2-4 | . | few | TRBV12-3/TRBV12-4 | CASSPGDLAKNIQYF | TGTGCCAGCAGTCCCGGGGACCTAGCCAAAAACATTCAGTACTTC
TRBJ2-3 | . | . | TRBV24-1 | CATSNPGNTDTQYF | TGTGCCACCAGCAATCCGGGGAACACAGATACGCAGTATTTT
TRBJ2-5 | . | few | TRBV25-1 | CASSEYSQIQETQYF | TGTGCCAGCAGTGAATACTCACAGATCCAAGAGACCCAGTACTTC
TRBJ2-3 | . | . | TRBV13 | CASSWDHTQYF | TGTGCCAGCAGCTGGGACCATACGCAGTATTTT
TRBJ2-3 | . | few | TRBV28 | CASSPTGTSTDTQYF | TGTGCCAGCAGCCCCACAGGGACTAGCACAGATACGCAGTATTTT
TRBJ1-2 | . | few | TRBV5-1 | CASSLGPSRNYGYTF | TGCGCCAGCAGCTTGGGTCCCAGCAGGAACTATGGCTACACCTTC
TRBJ1-6 | . | . | TRBV5-1 | CASSLARSRRSPLHF | TGCGCCAGCAGCTTGGCCAGGAGCCGGCGTTCACCCCTCCACTTT
TRBJ2-1 | TRBD2 | few | TRBV6-5 | CASRAGDSSYNEQFF | TGTGCCAGCAGGGCGGGGGATAGCTCCTACAATGAGCAGTTCTTC
TRBJ2-7 | . | many | TRBV20-1 | CSVLPGGQGSYEQYF | TGCAGTGTTTTACCCGGGGGTCAGGGGTCCTACGAGCAGTACTTC
TRBJ2-6 | TRBD1 | . | TRBV11-1 | CASSFPGQGINVLTF | TGTGCCAGCAGCTTTCCGGGACAGGGAATAAACGTCCTGACTTTC
TRBJ1-2 | . | . | TRBV11-2 | CASSRAQFNYGYTF | TGTGCCAGCAGCCGGGCCCAGTTTAACTATGGCTACACCTTC
TRBJ1-2 | . | . | TRBV29-1 | CSVKDGTWGYTF | TGCAGCGTAAAAGACGGTACCTGGGGCTACACCTTC
TRBJ1-2 | . | . | TRBV6-2/TRBV6-3 | CASSYPTGYGYTF | TGTGCCAGCAGTTACCCGACAGGCTATGGCTACACCTTC
TRBJ1-6 | . | many | TRBV13 | CASSLPGYNSPLHF | TGTGCCAGCAGCCTACCAGGTTATAATTCACCCCTCCACTTT